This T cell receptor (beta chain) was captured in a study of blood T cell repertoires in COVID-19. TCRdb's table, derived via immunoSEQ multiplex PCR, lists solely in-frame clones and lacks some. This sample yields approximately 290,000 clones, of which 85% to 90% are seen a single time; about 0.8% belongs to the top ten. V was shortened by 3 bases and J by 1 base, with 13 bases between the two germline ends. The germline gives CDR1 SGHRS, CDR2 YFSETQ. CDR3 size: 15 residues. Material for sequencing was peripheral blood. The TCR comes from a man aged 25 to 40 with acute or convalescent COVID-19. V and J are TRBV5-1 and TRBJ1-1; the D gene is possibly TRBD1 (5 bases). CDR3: CASSSDGQTNTEAFF. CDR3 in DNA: TGCGCCAGCAGCTCCGATGGACAAACGAACACTGAAGCTTTCTTT.